Here is one T cell receptor (beta chain) with its context. Its target is not known. CDR3 length: 15 residues. Germline CDR1 is LNHDA and CDR2 is SQIVND (reference sequence). The V end lost 3 bases, the J end lost 4 bases, and 15 bases lay between the germline ends. These data are taken from a study of cytomegalovirus exposure and HLA in healthy donors. The study's findings and limits: In vitro testing confirmed a few CMV-associated chains as specific for CMV antigens. In a later analysis, TCR beta V- and J-gene trimming showed a link to a missense DCLRE1C variant. In a later analysis, common viral pathogens appeared linked to several of the most significant clusters.

Both 60 Vbeta primers and 13 Jbeta primers went into the PCR. Sequencing used immunoSEQ multiplex PCR; TCRdb keeps in-frame clones, though not all of them. The sample includes 150,000 to 200,000 clones, 60% to 80% of them seen just once. The sequenced sample was PBMCs. This sequence originates from a man aged 60 to 75 in good health and CMV-seronegative. The chain joins TRBV19 to TRBJ1-2; D is perhaps TRBD1 (5 bases). The chain's CDR3 is CASSISDRPLYGYTF. CDR3 DNA: TGTGCCAGTAGTATTTCAGACAGACCTCTCTATGGCTACACCTTC.